This section outlines one TCR beta chain sequence together with its context. A Seattle source enrolled patients during active infection and followed them longitudinally. Method: immunoSEQ multiplex PCR; TCRdb's copy keeps in-frame clones and lacks some. The sample gives about 180,000 clones, 70% to 90% of which show up once; under 6.5% is in the top ten. The data originate from a study of blood T cell repertoires in COVID-19. Looking at the study overall: Some COVID-19 samples were acute and others convalescent; all came from the United States, Italy and Spain.

The sample consisted of peripheral blood. This sequence originates from a woman aged 50 to 60 with COVID-19, enrolled during active disease.

The CDR3 is CASSSQGIGTGELFF. CDR3 bases: TGCGCCAGCAGCTCACAGGGGATCGGTACCGGGGAGCTGTTTTTT. The V and J genes are TRBV5-1 and TRBJ2-2; TRBD1 agrees at 7 bases. Germline V gives CDR1 SGHRS, CDR2 YFSETQ. Trimming took 3 bases from V and 5 from J; bases not matched to a gene: 7. The CDR3 loop spans 15 amino acids. Looking up the rest from reference TRBV5-1 and TRBJ2-2 gives the full variable domain: KAGVTQTPRYLIKTRGQQVTLSCSPISGHRSVSWYQQTPGQGLQFLFEYFSETQRNKGNFPGRFSGRQFSNSRSEMNVSTLELGDSALYLCASSSQGIGTGELFFGEGSRLTVL.